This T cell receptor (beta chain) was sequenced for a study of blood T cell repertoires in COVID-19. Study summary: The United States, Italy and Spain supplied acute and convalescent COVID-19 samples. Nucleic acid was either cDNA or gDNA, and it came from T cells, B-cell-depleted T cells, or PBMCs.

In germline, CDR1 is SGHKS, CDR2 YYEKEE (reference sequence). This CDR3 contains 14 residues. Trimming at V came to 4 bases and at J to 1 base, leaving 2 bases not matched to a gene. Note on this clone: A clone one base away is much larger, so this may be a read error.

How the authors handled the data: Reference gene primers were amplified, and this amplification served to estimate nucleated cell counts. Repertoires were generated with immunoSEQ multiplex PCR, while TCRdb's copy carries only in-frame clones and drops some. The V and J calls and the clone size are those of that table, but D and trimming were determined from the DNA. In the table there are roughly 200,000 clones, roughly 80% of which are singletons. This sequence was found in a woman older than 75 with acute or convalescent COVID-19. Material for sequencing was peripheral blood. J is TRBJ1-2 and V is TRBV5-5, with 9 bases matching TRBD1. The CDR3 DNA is TGTGCCAGCAGCCAGGACAGGGGTAACTATGGCTACACCTTC. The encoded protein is CASSQDRGNYGYTF.